The rows below give T cell receptor beta chains drawn from one sample of a study of PD-L1 blockade in urothelial cancer. The protocol was immunoSEQ multiplex PCR, while the TCRdb copy is restricted to in-frame clones and leaves out a portion. This table has about 38,000 clones, just under 85% appearing once. Sequenced here: PBMCs, sampled around atezolizumab (anti-PD-L1) treatment. Receptor source: a man older than 75 with urothelial cancer. CDR3s include the opening cysteine and the closing phenylalanine or tryptophan. A D gene is named only where the DNA matches it firmly. The size entry is marked missing in some rows and otherwise reads once, few, many or a size class.

size,V,D,J,length,DNA,CDR3
-,TRBV7-2,TRBD2,TRBJ2-3,18,TGTGCCAGCAGAACCGGGACTAGCGGGAGTTTGGCCACAGATACGCAGTATTTT,CASRTGTSGSLATDTQYF
-,TRBV18,-,TRBJ2-3,13,TGTGCCAGCTCACCTCCCCTCACAGATACGCAGTATTTT,CASSPPLTDTQYF
-,TRBV6-1,TRBD2,TRBJ2-7,16,TGTGCCAGCAGTGAAAGGTGGCCTAGCGGCTCCTACGAGCAGTACTTC,CASSERWPSGSYEQYF
-,TRBV29-1,TRBD1,TRBJ2-1,16,TGCAGCGTGAAAACCGGGACAGGGGGCTTCGGGGATGAGCAGTTCTTC,CSVKTGTGGFGDEQFF
few,TRBV4-1,-,TRBJ2-1,18,TGCGCCAGCGCCTGGAGGGCCGGCGTGGACTTCTCCTACAATGAGCAGTTCTTC,CASAWRAGVDFSYNEQFF
once,TRBV5-6,TRBD2,TRBJ2-1,17,TGTGCCAGCAGCCCCCGATTCCTAGCGGGAGTCACCAATGAGCAGTTCTTC,CASSPRFLAGVTNEQFF
few,TRBV5-1,-,TRBJ1-5,13,TGCGCCAGCAGCTCAGATAGCAATCAGCCCCAGCATTTT,CASSSDSNQPQHF
-,TRBV25-1,-,TRBJ2-7,12,TGTGCCAGCAGTGGAATCGGACTCAATAGCTACTTC,CASSGIGLNSYF
-,TRBV27,-,TRBJ2-2,13,TGTGCCAGCAGTAATAGCGGCGACGGGGAGCTGTTTTTT,CASSNSGDGELFF
-,TRBV19,-,TRBJ2-7,15,TGTGCCAGTAGTATAGATGGTCGGGGGAGTGGGGAGCAGTACTTC,CASSIDGRGSGEQYF
-,TRBV2,TRBD2,TRBJ2-1,13,TGTGCCAGCAACGGGAGGGTCTACAATGAGCAGTTCTTC,CASNGRVYNEQFF
-,TRBV5-4,TRBD2,TRBJ2-2,16,TGTGCCAGCAGCCGGAGGTTGGGGGGGAGGTCCGGGGAGCTGTTTTTT,CASSRRLGGRSGELFF
-,TRBV5-1,TRBD1,TRBJ1-4,15,TGCGCCAGCAGCTTAAGGACAGGGGGCTATGAAAAACTGTTTTTT,CASSLRTGGYEKLFF
-,TRBV27,-,TRBJ2-3,15,TGTGCCAGCAGGGAAGGCGGGTTACGTACAGATACGCAGTATTTT,CASREGGLRTDTQYF
-,TRBV11-2,-,TRBJ1-4,13,TGTGCCAGCAGCCCCGGAACTAATGAAAAACTGTTTTTT,CASSPGTNEKLFF
-,TRBV5-1,-,TRBJ2-2,15,TGCGCCAGCAGCTTGAACAGGGCTCTCGACGGGGAGCTGTTTTTT,CASSLNRALDGELFF
many,TRBV5-1,TRBD2,TRBJ2-1,14,TGCGCCAGCAGCGAGGGACTAGCGGGAAATGAGCAGTTCTTC,CASSEGLAGNEQFF
-,TRBV13,TRBD1,TRBJ1-2,17,TGTGCCAGCAGCAAACAAGGAGGCCCGACAGGGGGCTATGGCTACACCTTC,CASSKQGGPTGGYGYTF
few,TRBV28,-,TRBJ1-2,14,TGTGCCATCCCCTTACAGGGAATTAACTATGGCTACACCTTC,CAIPLQGINYGYTF
-,TRBV19,-,TRBJ1-1,16,TGTGCCAGTAGTATGCTCTTGGGGCTTTCCGGCACTGAAGCTTTCTTT,CASSMLLGLSGTEAFF
-,TRBV2,-,TRBJ2-2,18,TGTGCCAGCAGTGTCAAAGGGAGGAGGATTGCGGACACCGGGGAGCTGTTTTTT,CASSVKGRRIADTGELFF
-,TRBV19,-,TRBJ2-7,14,TGTGCCAGTAGTATTCGAAAGACCGGGGGTGAGCAGTACTTC,CASSIRKTGGEQYF
-,TRBV5-5,-,TRBJ1-5,15,TGTGCCAGCAGCTTGGACGGGATTAGCAATCAGCCCCAGCATTTT,CASSLDGISNQPQHF
-,TRBV10-2,TRBD2,TRBJ2-7,13,TGCGCCAGCAATCCTAGCGGGAGTTACGAGCAGTACTTC,CASNPSGSYEQYF
-,TRBV29-1,-,TRBJ2-7,14,TGCAGCGTTGAAATAAACAAACCCCCCTACGAGCAGTACTTC,CSVEINKPPYEQYF
-,TRBV6-6,TRBD1,TRBJ2-3,15,TGTGCCAGCAGTCCCTCGGGACAGTACACAGATACGCAGTATTTT,CASSPSGQYTDTQYF
many,TRBV9,TRBD1,TRBJ2-7,14,TGTGCCAGCAGCCGGAGACAGGGGGCAAACGAGCAGTACTTC,CASSRRQGANEQYF
-,TRBV7-2,-,TRBJ1-1,13,TGTGCCAGTAGACAGAACATGAACACTGAAGCTTTCTTT,CASRQNMNTEAFF
few,TRBV9,TRBD1,TRBJ1-1,12,TGTGCCAGCAGCGTAGATAGGGGGCAAGCTTTCTTT,CASSVDRGQAFF
once,TRBV2,-,TRBJ2-5,14,TGTGCCAGCAGGCTACGGGGGGCTCTAGAGACCCAGTACTTC,CASRLRGALETQYF
-,TRBV27,-,TRBJ2-3,14,TGTGCCAGCAGTCCAACAACACACACAGATACGCAGTATTTT,CASSPTTHTDTQYF
-,TRBV30,-,TRBJ1-3,15,TGTGCCTGGAGAGCACGGGGGGGCAACGGAAACACCATATATTTT,CAWRARGGNGNTIYF
few,TRBV4-1,TRBD2,TRBJ2-3,18,TGCGCCAGCAGCCTTCCCCCGCAGGCGGGAGCAAGCACAGATACGCAGTATTTT,CASSLPPQAGASTDTQYF
-,TRBV10-3,TRBD2,TRBJ2-1,16,TGTGCCATCAAGCATGCCGGGACTAGCGGGAGTCATGAGCAGTTCTTC,CAIKHAGTSGSHEQFF
-,TRBV5-1,TRBD1,TRBJ2-7,14,TGCGCCAGCAGCTCATCTACAGGGGGCTACGAGCAGTACTTC,CASSSSTGGYEQYF
-,TRBV7-8,TRBD1,TRBJ1-1,16,TGTGCCAGCAGCTTACCATCAGGGGGGTTGAACACTGAAGCTTTCTTT,CASSLPSGGLNTEAFF
few,TRBV5-6,TRBD1,TRBJ1-4,14,TGTGCCAGCAGTACTACAGGGGCCAGGGGAAAACTGTTTTTT,CASSTTGARGKLFF
once,TRBV5-4,TRBD2,TRBJ2-1,15,TGTGCCAGCAGCCCCGGGACTAGCGGGATTGCGGGGCAGTTCTTC,CASSPGTSGIAGQFF
-,TRBV5-3,TRBD1,TRBJ2-7,16,TGTGCCAGAAGCAACAAGAGACAGGGTCCTTCCTACGAGCAGTACTTC,CARSNKRQGPSYEQYF
-,TRBV28,TRBD1,TRBJ1-2,14,TGTGCCAGCAGTTTTAGCGAGACAGGGGATGGCTACACCTTC,CASSFSETGDGYTF
-,TRBV7-2,-,TRBJ2-7,12,TGTGCCAGCAGCCCCGGCGGTTACGAGCAGTACTTC,CASSPGGYEQYF
-,TRBV9,TRBD1,TRBJ1-2,14,TGTGCCAGTCGCCCGGGCAGGGGGGACTATGGCTACACCTTC,CASRPGRGDYGYTF
-,TRBV11-2,-,TRBJ2-7,14,TGTGCCAGCAGCTTAAATGCAGGGATTTACGAGCAGTACTTC,CASSLNAGIYEQYF
-,TRBV7-2,TRBD2,TRBJ2-1,15,TGTGCCAGCAGCATTAGCGGGAACTCCTACAATGAGCAGTTCTTC,CASSISGNSYNEQFF
-,TRBV29-1,-,TRBJ2-3,14,TGCAGCGTTGAAGGAGGGAGAGGAGCAGATACGCAGTATTTT,CSVEGGRGADTQYF
-,TRBV19,-,TRBJ1-5,12,TGTGCCAGCGCGGGGGGGGCGCAGCCCCAGCATTTT,CASAGGAQPQHF
-,TRBV6-5,TRBD2,TRBJ2-1,15,TGTGCCAGCAGTTACATGAGCGGGGGGCGGGATGAGCAGTTCTTC,CASSYMSGGRDEQFF
-,TRBV10-3,-,TRBJ2-5,12,TGTGCCATCAGCCGACAGAGGGAGACCCAGTACTTC,CAISRQRETQYF
-,TRBV5-1,TRBD1,TRBJ2-7,15,TGCGCCAGCAGGACCGGGACAGGGGTTGCCTACGAGCAGTACTTC,CASRTGTGVAYEQYF
few,TRBV30,-,TRBJ1-4,17,TGTGCCTGGAGACTTCACCCCTTGGGCCGGCCTAATGAAAAACTGTTTTTT,CAWRLHPLGRPNEKLFF
-,TRBV5-1,TRBD1,TRBJ2-7,13,TGCGCCAGCAGCCAAAACAGGGGGCGCGAGCAGTACTTC,CASSQNRGREQYF
few,TRBV6-1,TRBD1,TRBJ1-4,15,TGTGCCAGCAGTGCCCGGGACAGTCGTAATGAAAAACTGTTTTTT,CASSARDSRNEKLFF
-,TRBV11-2,-,TRBJ2-4,17,TGTGCCAGCAGCTTTGTTGGCGGGGGCGCCGGCAAAAACATTCAGTACTTC,CASSFVGGGAGKNIQYF
-,TRBV7-9,-,TRBJ1-2,13,TGTGCCAGCAGCTTAGGACAGAACTATGGCTACACCTTC,CASSLGQNYGYTF
-,TRBV12-5,TRBD2,TRBJ2-7,15,TGTGCTAGTGGTTTAGGGAGGGTTGATACCTACGAGCAGTACTTC,CASGLGRVDTYEQYF
-,TRBV14,-,TRBJ1-4,14,TGTGCCAGCAGCCTACTGGGCAACAATGAAAAACTGTTTTTT,CASSLLGNNEKLFF
-,TRBV6-1,TRBD2,TRBJ2-2,15,TGTGCCAGCAGTGAACTAGCGGGATTCCCCGGGGAGCTGTTTTTT,CASSELAGFPGELFF
-,TRBV2,TRBD2,TRBJ2-1,16,TGTGCCAGCAGTGAAGCGCGGGGGATTGGGACCAATGAGCAGTTCTTC,CASSEARGIGTNEQFF
-,TRBV28,TRBD1,TRBJ1-4,15,TGTGCCAGCAGTTTATTGGACAGGGAGGGAGAAAAACTGTTTTTT,CASSLLDREGEKLFF
once,TRBV7-2,-,TRBJ2-7,16,TGTGCCAGCAGCTTAGCACATAGCGCTTCCGCCTACGAGCAGTACTTC,CASSLAHSASAYEQYF